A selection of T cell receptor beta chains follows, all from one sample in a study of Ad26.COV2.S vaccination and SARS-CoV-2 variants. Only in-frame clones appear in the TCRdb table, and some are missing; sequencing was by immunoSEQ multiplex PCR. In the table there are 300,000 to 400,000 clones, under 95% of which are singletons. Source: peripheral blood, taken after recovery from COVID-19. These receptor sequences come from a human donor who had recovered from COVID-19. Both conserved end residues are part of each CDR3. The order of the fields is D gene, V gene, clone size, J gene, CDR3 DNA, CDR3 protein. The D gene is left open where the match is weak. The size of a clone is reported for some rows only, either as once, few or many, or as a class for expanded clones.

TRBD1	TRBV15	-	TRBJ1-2	TGTGCCACCAGCCACACAGGGGGAGGAGGCTACACCTTC	CATSHTGGGGYTF
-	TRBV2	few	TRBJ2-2	TGTGCCAGCACTGTCTACACCGGGGAGCTGTTTTTT	CASTVYTGELFF
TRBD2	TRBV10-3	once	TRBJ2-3	TGTGCCATCAGTGAAAGACTAGCGGGGTCAGCAGATACGCAGTATTTT	CAISERLAGSADTQYF
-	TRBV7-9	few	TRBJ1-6	TGTGCCAGCAGCTTTCACAGCGGAAATAATTCACCCCTCCACTTT	CASSFHSGNNSPLHF
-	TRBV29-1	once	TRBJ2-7	TGCAGCGTTGATCCCACAGGTGCGGCCTACGAGCAGTACTTC	CSVDPTGAAYEQYF
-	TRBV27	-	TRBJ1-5	TGTGCCAGCAGCCCGTCTAGCGGTCAGCCCCAGCATTTT	CASSPSSGQPQHF
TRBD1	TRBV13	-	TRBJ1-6	TGTGCCAGCAGCCCCGGACAGGGCTTAGGGTCACCCCTCCACTTT	CASSPGQGLGSPLHF
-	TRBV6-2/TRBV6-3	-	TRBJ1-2	TGTGCCAGCAGTTACCTGAGACCCAGCCCTCAGGGCTACACCTTC	CASSYLRPSPQGYTF
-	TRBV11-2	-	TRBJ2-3	TGTGCCAGCAGCTTAGATGGGATAGTTACAGATACGCAGTATTTT	CASSLDGIVTDTQYF
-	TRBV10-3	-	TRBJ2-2	TGTGCCATCAGTCATCCCACCCTCTCCGGGGAGCTGTTTTTT	CAISHPTLSGELFF
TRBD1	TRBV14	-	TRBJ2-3	TGTGCCAGCAGCCAATACCAGGGGGCTTGGGCAGATACGCAGTATTTT	CASSQYQGAWADTQYF
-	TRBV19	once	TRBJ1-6	TGTGCCAGTAGTATACCGGGCAGCTTTAATTCACCCCTCCACTTT	CASSIPGSFNSPLHF
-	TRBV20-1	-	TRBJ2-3	TGCAGTGCTAGTGACAGAAGGGTAACGCAGTATTTT	CSASDRRVTQYF
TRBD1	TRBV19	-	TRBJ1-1	TGTGCCAGTAGCACGGGACAGGAGAACACTGAAGCTTTCTTT	CASSTGQENTEAFF
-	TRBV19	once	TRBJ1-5	TGTGCCAGTAGTATAGGGGACCAGCCCCAGCATTTT	CASSIGDQPQHF
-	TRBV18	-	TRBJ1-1	TGTGCCAGCTCACCACCTTCGGGAGGGGTGACCACTGAAGCTTTCTTT	CASSPPSGGVTTEAFF
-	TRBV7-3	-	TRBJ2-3	TGTGCCAGCAGCTTAAAGGGGAGGCATGTCCCCCGCACAGATACGCAGTATTTT	CASSLKGRHVPRTDTQYF
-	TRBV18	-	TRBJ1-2	TGTGCCAGCTCACCACCAGGCCCAAACTATGGCTACACCTTC	CASSPPGPNYGYTF
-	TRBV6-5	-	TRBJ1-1	TGTGCCAGCAGCCCGGGACGGCGGAACACTGAAGCTTTCTTT	CASSPGRRNTEAFF
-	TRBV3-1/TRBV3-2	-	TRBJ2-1	TGTGCCAGCAGCCAAGGGATAGACCCAAATGAGCAGTTCTTC	CASSQGIDPNEQFF
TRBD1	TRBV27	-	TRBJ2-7	TGTGCCAGCAGTTTCGGACAGGCCATGGTCCCCTACGAGCAGTACTTC	CASSFGQAMVPYEQYF
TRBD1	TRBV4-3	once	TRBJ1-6	TGCGCCAGCAGCCAGGGACAGGGAAATTCACCCCTCCACTTT	CASSQGQGNSPLHF
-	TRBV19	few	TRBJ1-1	TGTGCCAGTAGTTCCTACAGGGTTATGGGCACTGAAGCTTTCTTT	CASSSYRVMGTEAFF
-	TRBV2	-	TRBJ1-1	TGTGCCAGCAGGAGGCGTACGGGCCGCGACACTGAAGCTTTCTTT	CASRRRTGRDTEAFF
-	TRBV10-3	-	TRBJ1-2	TGTGCCATCAGTGAGTCTCCAGGGACCTCCGCTTATGGCTACACCTTC	CAISESPGTSAYGYTF
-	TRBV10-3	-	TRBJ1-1	TGTGCCATCAGTGTACGACAGATGAACACTGAAGCTTTCTTT	CAISVRQMNTEAFF
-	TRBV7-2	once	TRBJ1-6	TGTGCCAGCAGCTTAATGCCCCAGGCTCCCAATTCACCCCTCCACTTT	CASSLMPQAPNSPLHF
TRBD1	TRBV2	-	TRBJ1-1	TGTGCCAGCAGTGATGGACAGGGGAACACTGAAGCTTTCTTT	CASSDGQGNTEAFF
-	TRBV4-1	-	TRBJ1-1	TGCGCCAGCAGCCAAGATGGTAGAGGGTGGGATGAAGCTTTCTTT	CASSQDGRGWDEAFF
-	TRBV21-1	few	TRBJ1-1	TGTGCCAGCAGCAAAGAGGAAGCTCGATCCTCAACCCTTCGCAACACTGAAGCTTTCTTT	CASSKEEARSSTLRNTEAFF
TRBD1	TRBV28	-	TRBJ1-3	TGTGCCAGCAGTTTCGAGGGGGCTTTTGGAAACACCATATATTTT	CASSFEGAFGNTIYF
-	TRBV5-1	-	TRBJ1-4	TGCGCCAGCAGCTTGGGACTGGCTAATGAAAAACTGTTTTTT	CASSLGLANEKLFF
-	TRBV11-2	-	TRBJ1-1	TGTGCCAGCAGCCCCTCCTTTGGAGCTTTCTTT	CASSPSFGAFF
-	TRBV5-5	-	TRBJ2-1	TGTGCCAGCAGCTTGGCCTCAATTGGGTTTTCCAGCTCCTACAATGAGCAGTTCTTC	CASSLASIGFSSSYNEQFF
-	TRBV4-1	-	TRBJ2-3	TGCGCCAGCAGCCAAGGGGTAAGACAGCGGAGGTCAGATACGCAGTATTTT	CASSQGVRQRRSDTQYF
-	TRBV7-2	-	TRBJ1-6	TGTGCCAGCAGCTTAGCCCAGGGGTCCTATAATTCACCCCTCCACTTT	CASSLAQGSYNSPLHF
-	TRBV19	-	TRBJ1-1	TGTGCCAGTAGTATTTCTTCGGGGGCAGGGGAAGCTTTCTTT	CASSISSGAGEAFF
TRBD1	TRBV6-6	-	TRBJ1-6	TGTGCCAGCAGTCGACAGGGGGTGCCTCGGAGTTCACCCCTCCACTTT	CASSRQGVPRSSPLHF
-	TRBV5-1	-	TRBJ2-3	TGCGCCAGCAGCTTGGGACAGTCTGGCACAGATACGCAGTATTTT	CASSLGQSGTDTQYF
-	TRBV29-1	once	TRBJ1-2	TGCAGCGTTCGGGGGGCGGAGGGCTACACCTTC	CSVRGAEGYTF
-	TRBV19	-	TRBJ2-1	TGTGCCAGTAGTGAGATCCGGGGAAACTCCTACAATGAGCAGTTCTTC	CASSEIRGNSYNEQFF
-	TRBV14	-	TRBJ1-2	TGTGCCAGCAGCCCAGGGAACTATGGCTACACCTTC	CASSPGNYGYTF
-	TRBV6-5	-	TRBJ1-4	TGTGCCAGCAGCCAACAAGGGGCAACTAATGAAAAACTGTTTTTT	CASSQQGATNEKLFF
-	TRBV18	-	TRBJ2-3	TGTGCCAGCTCACGACTAGTGCAATCCACAGATACGCAGTATTTT	CASSRLVQSTDTQYF
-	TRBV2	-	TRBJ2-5	TGTGCCAGCAGTGATAGGACAGTCCAAGAGACCCAGTACTTC	CASSDRTVQETQYF